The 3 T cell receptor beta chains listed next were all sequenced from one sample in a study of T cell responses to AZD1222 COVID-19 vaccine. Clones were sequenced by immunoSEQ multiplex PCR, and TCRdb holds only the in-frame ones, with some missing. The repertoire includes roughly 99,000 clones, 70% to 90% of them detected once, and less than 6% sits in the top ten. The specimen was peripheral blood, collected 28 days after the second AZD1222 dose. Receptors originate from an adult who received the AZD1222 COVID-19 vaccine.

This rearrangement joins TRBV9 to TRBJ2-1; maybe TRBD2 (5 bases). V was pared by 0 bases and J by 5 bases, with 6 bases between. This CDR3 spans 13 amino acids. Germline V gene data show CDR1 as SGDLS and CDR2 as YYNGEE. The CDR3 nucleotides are TGTGCCAGCAGCGTAGCGGGGAACAATGAGCAGTTCTTC. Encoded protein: CASSVAGNNEQFF.

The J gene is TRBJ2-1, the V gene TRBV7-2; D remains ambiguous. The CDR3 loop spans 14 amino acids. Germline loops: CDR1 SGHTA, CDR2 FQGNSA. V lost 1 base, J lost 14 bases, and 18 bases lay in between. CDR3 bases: TGTGCCAGCAGCTTAGATTCTGCGGCAAGCCGAGAGTTCTTC. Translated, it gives CASSLDSAASREFF.

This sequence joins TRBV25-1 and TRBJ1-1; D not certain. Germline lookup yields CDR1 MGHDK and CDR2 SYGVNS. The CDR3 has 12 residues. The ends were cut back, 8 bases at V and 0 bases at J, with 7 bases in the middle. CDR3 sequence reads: CASGEMNTEAFF. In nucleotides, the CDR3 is TGTGCCAGCGGAGAGATGAACACTGAAGCTTTCTTT.